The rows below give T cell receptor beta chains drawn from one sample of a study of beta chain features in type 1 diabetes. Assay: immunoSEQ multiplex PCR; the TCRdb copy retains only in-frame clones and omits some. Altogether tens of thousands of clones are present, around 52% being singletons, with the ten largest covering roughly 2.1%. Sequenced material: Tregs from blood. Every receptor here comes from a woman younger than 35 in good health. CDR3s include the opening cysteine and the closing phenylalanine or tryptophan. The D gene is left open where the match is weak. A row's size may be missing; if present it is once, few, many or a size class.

CASSLGGGLAGSGELFF TGTGCCAGCAGCTTAGGCGGTGGACTAGCGGGATCCGGGGAGCTGTTTTTT TRBJ2-2 TRBD2 17 few TRBV13
CASSYSSPGREKLFF TGTGCCAGCAGTTACTCGAGCCCGGGTCGGGAAAAACTGTTTTTT TRBJ1-4 . 15 . TRBV6-5
CASSSPGTGVGRLEQFF TGTGCCAGCAGTTCTCCCGGGACAGGGGTTGGTCGGCTTGAGCAGTTCTTC TRBJ2-1 TRBD1 17 . TRBV28
CSVEFVGALLGETQYF TGCAGCGTTGAATTTGTAGGGGCACTCCTGGGGGAGACCCAGTACTTC TRBJ2-5 . 16 few TRBV29-1
CSVTGVAGGGTQYF TGCAGCGTTACCGGGGTAGCGGGAGGCGGTACGCAGTATTTT TRBJ2-3 TRBD2 14 few TRBV29-1
CASSQGVPVDEKLFF TGCGCCAGCAGCCAAGGAGTGCCGGTCGATGAAAAACTGTTTTTT TRBJ1-4 . 15 . TRBV4-1
CASSHGLAGGHYNEQFF TGTGCCAGCAGTCATGGACTAGCGGGAGGGCATTACAATGAGCAGTTCTTC TRBJ2-1 TRBD2 17 few TRBV2
CASSYGGALAKNIQYF TGTGCCAGCAGTTACGGGGGGGCTCTAGCCAAAAACATTCAGTACTTC TRBJ2-4 . 16 few TRBV6-5
CASSRGTSGRGGELFF TGTGCCAGTAGTCGGGGGACTAGCGGGAGAGGCGGGGAGCTGTTTTTT TRBJ2-2 TRBD2 16 . TRBV19
CASSLDRTYEQYF TGTGCCAGCAGCTTGGACAGGACCTACGAGCAGTACTTC TRBJ2-7 TRBD1 13 . TRBV27
CASSLATGRAFHEQYF TGTGCCAGCAGCTTAGCCACGGGGAGGGCCTTCCACGAGCAGTACTTC TRBJ2-7 TRBD2 16 . TRBV7-9
CASSLVVGGGTDTQYF TGTGCCAGCAGCTTAGTAGTGGGAGGAGGTACAGATACGCAGTATTTT TRBJ2-3 . 16 . TRBV7-7
CASSPRLAGGVGTDTQYF TGTGCCAGCTCACCGAGACTAGCGGGAGGCGTTGGCACAGATACGCAGTATTTT TRBJ2-3 TRBD2 18 . TRBV18
CASSYRAGLNNEQFF TGTGCCAGCAGTTATCGAGCGGGGCTTAACAATGAGCAGTTCTTC TRBJ2-1 TRBD2 15 few TRBV6-6
CASRLTSGSFSGELFF TGTGCCAGCAGACTTACTAGCGGGAGTTTTTCCGGGGAGCTGTTTTTT TRBJ2-2 TRBD2 16 few TRBV2
CAWKTGVGTQYF TGTGCCTGGAAGACAGGGGTCGGGACCCAGTACTTC TRBJ2-5 TRBD1 12 . TRBV30
CASSSGQGAAGELFF TGTGCCAGCAGCTCGGGACAGGGGGCCGCCGGGGAGCTGTTTTTT TRBJ2-2 TRBD1 15 . TRBV7-2
CSVANRGEGNQPQHF TGCAGCGTTGCGAACAGGGGTGAAGGAAATCAGCCCCAGCATTTT TRBJ1-5 TRBD1 15 . TRBV29-1
CASSLVVLDTGELFF TGTGCCAGCAGCTTGGTAGTACTGGACACCGGGGAGCTGTTTTTT TRBJ2-2 . 15 once TRBV13
CASSLFGTGSTDTQYF TGCGCCAGCAGCTTGTTCGGGACAGGGAGCACAGATACGCAGTATTTT TRBJ2-3 TRBD1 16 . TRBV5-1
CASSLGGNAYNEQFF TGTGCCAGCAGCTTGGGCGGGAACGCCTACAATGAGCAGTTCTTC TRBJ2-1 . 15 . TRBV7-2
CASSEPGQYNSPLHF TGTGCCAGCAGTGAACCTGGACAGTATAATTCACCCCTCCACTTT TRBJ1-6 . 15 . TRBV2
CASSQGLSLKGYTF TGTGCCAGCAGTCAGGGACTCTCGTTAAAGGGCTACACCTTC TRBJ1-2 . 14 few TRBV28